This T cell receptor beta chain originates from a study of neurological immune-mediated disorders. CDR1 and CDR2 (germline): DFQATT, SNEGSKA (reference sequence). The V gene end was trimmed by 0 bases and the J gene end by 0 bases; junction bases not matched to a gene: 2. The CDR3 is 15 amino acids. cDNA was made by 5'RACE with 10-nucleotide random UMIs. TCRdb recomputed calls from the 5' RACE reads with MiXCR, one row per CDR3 protein. The sample has 45,000 to 65,000 distinct CDR3 sequences, roughly 8.8% seen once. Time point given: longitudinal time-point 3. This clonotype was picked up many times. This receptor was taken from a woman in her forties in good health. This rearrangement joins TRBV20-1 to TRBJ2-3; 8 bases agree with TRBD1. The sequenced sample consisted of PBMCs. In DNA, the CDR3 is TGCAGTGCTAGAGACCGGGACAGGAGCACAGATACGCAGTATTTT. This gives the protein CSARDRDRSTDTQYF.